The next 28 T cell receptor beta chains were all read from a single sample in a study of T cells after yellow fever vaccination. TCRdb called the 5' RACE reads again in MiXCR, with one record for every CDR3 protein. This sample has about 350,000 distinct CDR3 sequences, with 11% found just once. Sequenced here: PBMCs, sampled on the day of the first yellow fever vaccination. The receptor set was obtained from a man between 18 and 29 years old who received the YFV17D yellow fever vaccine.

The V gene is TRBV20-1, the J gene TRBJ2-5, with TRBD2 matching 7 bases. Losses at the gene ends were 3 bases for V and 3 bases for J; bases not matched to a gene: 7. The CDR3 has 14 amino acids. Per germline, CDR1 DFQATT and CDR2 SNEGSKA (reference sequence). The CDR3 sequence: CSARSSRGEETQYF. CDR3 DNA: TGCAGTGCTAGGTCGAGTCGGGGGGAAGAGACCCAGTACTTC.

The V call is TRBV7-2, the J call TRBJ2-3; D is ambiguous. CDR1 SGHTA and CDR2 FQGNSA come from the germline V gene. The CDR3 is 14 residues long. V gave up 5 bases and J gave up 5 bases, with 14 bases separating them. Written as DNA, the CDR3 is TGTGCCAGCAGCCGGTCCAGCGTTGTAGATACGCAGTATTTT. Encoded protein: CASSRSSVVDTQYF.

This clonotype was found many times. The chain recombines TRBV20-1 with TRBJ2-1, with D unclear. Trimming left V 6 bases short and J 8 bases short, with 17 bases between. Germline lookup yields CDR1 DFQATT and CDR2 SNEGSKA (reference sequence). The CDR3 runs to 13 residues. This chain's CDR3 is CSAPLSLVDEQFF. The CDR3, as DNA: TGCAGTGCGCCACTATCCCTAGTGGATGAGCAGTTCTTC.

A note on this clonotype: Germline is not matched at one junction end, which may reflect a read error. The chain employs TRBV5-1 and TRBJ1-1; D may be TRBD1 (5 bases). This CDR3 is 15 amino acids long. Per germline, CDR1 SGHRS and CDR2 YFSETQ. CDR3 region: CASSPGGDLNTEVFF. The CDR3 coding sequence is TGCGCCAGCAGCCCTGGGGGGGATTTGAACACTGAAGTTTTCTTT.

The table lists this clonotype with a few counts. In DNA, the CDR3 is TGCGCCAGCAGCCTCCCTTTCCCAGGGGAGGAGGGCTACACCTTC. This encodes CASSLPFPGEEGYTF. V gene TRBV4-1 combines with J gene TRBJ1-2; TRBD1 is a possible D gene (6 bases). The CDR3 sequence is 15 residues long. Germline V CDR1 and CDR2: MGHRA, YSYEKL. V was cut by 4 bases and J by 8 bases, with 20 bases left in between.

This clonotype was found a few times. The chain is built from TRBV6-5 and TRBJ2-5; D uncertain. Trimming took off 1 base at V and 5 bases at J, with 2 bases between the two ends. Per the germline V gene, CDR1 is MNHEY and CDR2 is SVGAGI. This CDR3 contains 11 residues. CDR3 nucleotide sequence: TGTGCCAGCAGTTACTATGAGACCCAGTACTTC. Translated, it gives CASSYYETQYF.

This clonotype turned up a few times. The chain has TRBV7-9 and TRBJ2-7; no firm D call. CDR1 SEHNR and CDR2 FQNEAQ come from the germline V gene (reference sequence). There are 13 residues in the CDR3. Trimming removed 5 bases from V and 4 bases from J, with 12 bases in between. In nucleotides, the CDR3 is TGTGCCAGCAGCCCAACCCTGGGGTACGAGCAGTACTTC. It yields the protein CASSPTLGYEQYF.

This clonotype has just a few counts. The chain couples TRBV7-2 to TRBJ1-1; no definite D call. The CDR3 has 15 amino acids. V was shortened by 3 bases and J by 2 bases, with 13 bases between the two germline ends. The germline V gene encodes CDR1 SGHTA and CDR2 FQGNSA. CDR3: CASSLKWSLNTEAFF. The DNA of the CDR3 is TGTGCCAGCAGCTTGAAGTGGAGCCTCAACACTGAAGCTTTCTTT.

The chain is built from TRBV7-2 and TRBJ2-2; unclear D gene. Germline CDR1 and CDR2: SGHTA and FQGNSA. Trimming took 1 base from V and 4 from J, leaving 10 bases between them. CDR3 length equals 15 residues. Written as DNA, the CDR3 is TGTGCCAGCAGCTTAGTGGCGCCGGGCACCGGGGAGCTGTTTTTT. Protein sequence: CASSLVAPGTGELFF.

The V gene is TRBV19, the J gene TRBJ1-1, with no clear D. V lost 5 bases, J lost 14 bases, and 15 bases lay in between. This CDR3 is built from 11 residues. Germline lookup yields CDR1 LNHDA and CDR2 SQIVND (reference sequence). CDR3 protein: CASSFSFQTFF. The CDR3 nucleotides read TGTGCCAGTAGTTTCTCCTTCCAAACCTTCTTT.

This clonotype was observed a handful of times. The chain employs TRBV7-2 and TRBJ1-2; no reliable D call. The ends were cut back, 1 base at V and 4 bases at J, with 16 bases in the middle. The CDR3 totals 16 residues. In germline, CDR1 is SGHTA, CDR2 FQGNSA. The CDR3 DNA reads TGTGCCAGCAGCTTAGTCGGCGGGGATCGGGGCTATGGCTACACCTTC. Protein product: CASSLVGGDRGYGYTF.

This clonotype was seen a few times. The chain uses TRBV20-1 and TRBJ1-3; D remains ambiguous. Germline V gives CDR1 DFQATT, CDR2 SNEGSKA (reference sequence). Trimming left V 6 bases short and J 2 bases short, with 8 bases between. CDR3 length: 12 residues. Here the CDR3 reads CSAQQPGNTIYF. In DNA form, the CDR3 reads TGCAGTGCCCAACAGCCTGGAAACACCATATATTTT.

The rearrangement links TRBV12-3 or TRBV12-4 to TRBJ2-5; D is ambiguous. CDR3 size: 14 residues. Trimming cost V 3 bases and J 5 bases, with 13 bases left between them. The CDR3 loop is CASSFYDVGETQYF. The CDR3 nucleotides read TGTGCCAGCAGTTTTTACGATGTTGGGGAGACCCAGTACTTC.

This clonotype was recorded a few times. This chain links TRBV15 with TRBJ2-1; D remains ambiguous. With 0 bases removed from V and 0 bases from J, the gap between germline ends came to 9 bases. The CDR3 runs to 16 residues. Germline V gene data show CDR1 as LNHNV and CDR2 as YYDKDF (reference sequence). CDR3 residues: CATSRDRASSYNEQFF. Here the CDR3 DNA reads TGTGCCACCAGCAGAGATAGGGCGAGCTCCTACAATGAGCAGTTCTTC.

The V gene is TRBV4-3, the J gene TRBJ1-1; D gene unclear. In germline, CDR1 is LGHNA, CDR2 YSLEER. The CDR3 covers 16 residues. Trimming stripped 0 bases from V and 0 bases from J, with 11 bases between. DNA of the CDR3: TGCGCCAGCAGCCAAGATCTTGAGGATTTGAACACTGAAGCTTTCTTT. Amino acids: CASSQDLEDLNTEAFF.

This clonotype was observed a handful of times. The genes are TRBV29-1 and TRBJ1-1; no clear D gene. The germline V and J ends were trimmed by 7 bases and 2 bases, with 5 bases remaining between them. Germline V gene lookup returns CDR1 SQVTM and CDR2 ANQGSEA. There are 10 residues in the CDR3. The CDR3 reads CSARNTEAFF. CDR3 bases: TGCAGCGCCAGAAACACTGAAGCTTTCTTT.

The chain links TRBV27 to TRBJ2-6, with TRBD1 identical over 7 bases. Germline V gene lookup returns CDR1 MNHEY and CDR2 SMNVEV (reference sequence). The CDR3 covers 17 residues. The V segment lost 5 bases and the J segment 3 bases; nucleotides outside the gene matches: 10. CDR3 sequence (DNA): TGTGCCAGCAGTCGATCGTTGGACAGGCTTGGGGCCAACGTCCTGACTTTC. As protein: CASSRSLDRLGANVLTF.

The chain links TRBV5-1 to TRBJ2-1; 7 nucleotides agree with TRBD1. The V gene's germline CDR1 is SGHRS and CDR2 YFSETQ. The CDR3 is made up of 15 amino acids. After removal of 4 bases from V and 2 bases from J, the junction contained 6 bases not matched to a gene. Here the CDR3 DNA reads TGCGCCAGCAGCCTCCGGGACAGAACCTACAATGAGCAGTTCTTC. Its translation: CASSLRDRTYNEQFF. The full variable domain, rest sourced from reference TRBV5-1 and TRBJ2-1, is KAGVTQTPRYLIKTRGQQVTLSCSPISGHRSVSWYQQTPGQGLQFLFEYFSETQRNKGNFPGRFSGRQFSNSRSEMNVSTLELGDSALYLCASSLRDRTYNEQFFGPGTRLTVL.

The chain links TRBV4-2 to TRBJ2-2; D gene uncertain. Per the germline V gene, CDR1 is LGHNA and CDR2 is YNFKEQ. V was pared by 1 base and J by 8 bases, with 5 bases between. This CDR3 comprises 12 residues. CDR3 nucleotides: TGTGCCAGCAGCCAAGTCGGGGGGGAGCTGTTTTTT. Its protein product is CASSQVGGELFF.

V is TRBV27 and J is TRBJ1-5, with 10 positions matching TRBD1. The CDR3 loop spans 15 amino acids. Germline values: CDR1 MNHEY, CDR2 SMNVEV (reference sequence). V lost 5 bases and J lost 3; bases outside the gene matches: 4. The CDR3 nucleotides are TGTGCCAGCAGTCGGGGACAGGGGATCAATCAGCCCCAGCATTTT. Its translation: CASSRGQGINQPQHF.

The CDR3 coding sequence is TGTGCCAGCAGCCCCGTCAGGCAGTGTTCCTACGAGCAGTACGTC. Its translation is CASSPVRQCSYEQYV. The chain couples TRBV7-4 to TRBJ2-7; D gene unclear. Trimming removed 5 bases at V and 1 base at J, with 15 bases between. Germline CDR1 SGHVT, CDR2 SQSDAQ. The CDR3 has 15 residues.

This clonotype was seen many times. J is TRBJ2-3 and V is TRBV5-4; D might be TRBD1 (5 bases). With 4 bases removed from V and 0 bases from J, the gap between germline ends came to 18 bases. The germline CDR1 and CDR2 sequences are SGHNT and YYREEE (reference sequence). The length of the CDR3 is 17 residues. CDR3 sequence (DNA): TGTGCCAGCAGCCCCCCCGACAGCCCCCCTAGCACAGATACGCAGTATTTT. The encoded protein is CASSPPDSPPSTDTQYF.

This clonotype was counted only a few times. This chain links TRBV14 with TRBJ2-1, with D uncertain. From germline, CDR1 is SGHDN and CDR2 FVKESK. The CDR3 runs to 13 residues. V lost 2 bases to trimming and J lost 3 bases, with 5 bases between them. In DNA form, the CDR3 reads TGTGCCAGCAGCCAACACGACTACAATGAGCAGTTCTTC. Translation gives CASSQHDYNEQFF.

In this sample, this clonotype turned up a few times. The CDR3 DNA reads TGCAGTGCTAGGAGCACAGGGGGCATGTATACGCAGTATTTT. Translating it yields CSARSTGGMYTQYF. The genes are TRBV20-1 and TRBJ2-3; 9 nucleotides align to TRBD1. Germline assignment: CDR1 DFQATT and CDR2 SNEGSKA (reference sequence). This CDR3 spans 14 amino acids. V was clipped by 3 bases and J by 7 bases; unmatched bases: 8.

The chain uses TRBV9 and TRBJ2-1; D is unresolved. V was shortened by 0 bases and J by 6 bases, with 10 bases between the two germline ends. The CDR3 has 14 residues. Germline V gives CDR1 SGDLS, CDR2 YYNGEE. CDR3 nucleotides: TGTGCCAGCAGCGTAGCTTCGCGGAGCAATGAGCAGTTCTTC. This sequence encodes CASSVASRSNEQFF.

This chain connects TRBV4-1 to TRBJ1-5, with D possibly TRBD1 on 5 matching bases. Trimming stripped 1 base from V and 4 bases from J, with 14 bases between. CDR3 size: 16 residues. Germline-derived CDR1 and CDR2 are MGHRA and YSYEKL. CDR3 protein: CASSQVDGAGNQPQHF. CDR3 coding DNA: TGCGCCAGCAGCCAAGTGGACGGGGCCGGGAATCAGCCCCAGCATTTT.

This clonotype has a count of ten or more. The V and J genes are TRBV5-1 and TRBJ2-2; 7 nucleotides agree with TRBD1. This CDR3 spans 14 amino acids. The trim removed 6 bases at V and 7 bases at J, leaving 9 bases unmatched. Germline V gene lookup returns CDR1 SGHRS and CDR2 YFSETQ. This chain's CDR3 is CASKETGSNGELFF. CDR3 DNA: TGCGCCAGCAAGGAGACAGGGTCGAACGGGGAGCTGTTTTTT. Full variable domain (remainder filled in from reference TRBV5-1 and TRBJ2-2): KAGVTQTPRYLIKTRGQQVTLSCSPISGHRSVSWYQQTPGQGLQFLFEYFSETQRNKGNFPGRFSGRQFSNSRSEMNVSTLELGDSALYLCASKETGSNGELFFGEGSRLTVL.

This clonotype was counted only a few times. V is TRBV12-3 or TRBV12-4 and J is TRBJ2-1, with D perhaps given as TRBD1 or TRBD2 (6 bases each). With 5 bases removed from V and 0 bases from J, the gap between germline ends came to 17 bases. The CDR3 loop spans 17 amino acids. The CDR3 DNA reads TGTGCCAGCAGTCCTTATGTCGGGGGCTCCTCCTACAATGAGCAGTTCTTC. This translates into CASSPYVGGSSYNEQFF.